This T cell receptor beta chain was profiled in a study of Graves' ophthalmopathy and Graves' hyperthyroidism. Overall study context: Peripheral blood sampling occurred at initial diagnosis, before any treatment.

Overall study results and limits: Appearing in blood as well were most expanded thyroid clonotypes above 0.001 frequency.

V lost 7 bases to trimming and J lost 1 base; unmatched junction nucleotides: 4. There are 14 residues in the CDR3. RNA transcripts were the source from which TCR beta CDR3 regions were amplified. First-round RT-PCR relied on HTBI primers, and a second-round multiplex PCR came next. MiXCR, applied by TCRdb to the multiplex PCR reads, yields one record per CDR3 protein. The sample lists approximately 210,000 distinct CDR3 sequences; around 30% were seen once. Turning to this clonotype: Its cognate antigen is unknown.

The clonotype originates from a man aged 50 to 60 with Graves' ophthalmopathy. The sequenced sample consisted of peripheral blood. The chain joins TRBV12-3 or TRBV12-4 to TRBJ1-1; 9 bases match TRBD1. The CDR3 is CASTQGAWNTEAFF. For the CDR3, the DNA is TGTGCCAGCACACAGGGGGCTTGGAACACTGAAGCTTTCTTT.